Listed here is a single T cell receptor (beta chain). CDR3 length: 13 amino acids. With 2 bases removed from V and 10 bases from J, the gap between germline ends came to 12 bases. CDR1 and CDR2 (germline): WSHSY, SAAADI. The data are from a study of T cell repertoires in cytomegalovirus infection. One entry per CDR3 protein, called by TCRdb with MiXCR from the reads. The data show about 530,000 distinct CDR3 sequences, 26% seen once. Sequencing input: PBMCs. J is TRBJ2-1 and V is TRBV10-2; D might be TRBD2 (6 bases). This receptor was obtained from a human donor in good health (CMV status not recorded). Some clones in this sample may be carry-over from other donors' samples. CDR3 loop: CASSEPPLAEQFF. CDR3 nucleotides: TGCGCCAGCAGTGAGCCCCCGCTAGCGGAGCAGTTCTTC.